The clone carrying this T cell receptor (beta chain) was counted only a few times. No antigen is known for it. These data belong to a study of vaccination and CD4 T cells after COVID-19. Broader study findings: The study sampled relatively few convalescent patients and omitted early post-infection timepoints.

Looked up from germline, CDR1 is SGHDT and CDR2 is YYEEEE. The CDR3 is made up of 14 amino acids. The V and J ends lost 2 bases and 5 bases respectively, with 13 bases between them. Cultured CD4+ T cell DNA underwent sequencing with the Oncomine TCR Beta short-read assay. Genomic DNA was taken out of cultured CD4+ T cells by extraction. A single record per CDR3 protein comes from TCRdb applying MiXCR to the PCR reads. The table has thousands of distinct CDR3 sequences, about 48% seen once; the top ten hold under 25%. Treatment described: approximately 9-day PBMC culture with coronavirus spike peptide pools or control peptides (ViraFEST assay). With 8.5 to 10 ug/ml peptide pools and roughly 9.4 IU/ml IL-2, PBMCs were cultured at 1.5 million to 2 million per well.

This receptor was obtained from a human donor who had recovered from COVID-19. Sequenced sample: CD4+ T cells from blood, cultured in vitro. The V and J genes are TRBV5-6 and TRBJ1-1, with D perhaps TRBD1 (6 bases). The chain's CDR3 is CASSLDRLRTEAFF. DNA for the CDR3: TGTGCCAGCAGCTTAGACAGGTTAAGAACTGAAGCTTTCTTT.